What follows describes a single TCR beta chain. Between the trimmed V and J ends, which lost 4 bases and 8 bases, there was a span of 17 bases. From germline, CDR1 is ENHRY and CDR2 SYGVKD. The CDR3 runs to 14 residues. This sample is part of a study of blood T cell repertoires in COVID-19. In the study overall: Donors in the United States, Italy and Spain gave samples during acute or convalescent COVID-19. The cDNA or gDNA used as material had been derived from T cells, B-cell-depleted T cells, or PBMCs.

Per the study methods: Using reference gene primer amplification, nucleated cell counts were estimated. Profiled with immunoSEQ multiplex PCR; TCRdb holds only in-frame clones, not every one. The DNA was the basis for D and trimming; V, J and clone size are from that table. There are 150,000 to 200,000 clones in the sample; roughly nine tenths occur only once, and about 2.1% lies in the top ten. This receptor was taken from a man younger than 35 who had recovered from COVID-19. The chain employs TRBV10-3 and TRBJ1-2; D might be TRBD1 (5 bases). Material for sequencing was peripheral blood. CDR3 sequence: CAISGPNRFEGYTF. The CDR3 DNA reads as TGTGCCATCAGTGGTCCAAACAGGTTCGAGGGCTACACCTTC.